The rows below give T cell receptor beta chains drawn from one sample of a study of shared clonotypes between healthy human individuals. Generated by immunoSEQ multiplex PCR, the TCRdb table keeps only in-frame clones and is missing some. The sample shows about 2.3 million clones, 85% to 95% of them seen only once. Sequencing was performed on naive CD4+ T cells from PBMCs. These receptors all come from a man between 18 and 35 years old in good health. Some clones in this sample may be carry-over from other donors' samples. Each CDR3 is given with its conserved first and last residue. The size field is filled for only some rows; it gives once, few, many or a size class.

clone_size v_call cdr3_aa
- TRBV27 CASSFGVGEPYSGANVLTF
- TRBV30 CAWSTGTAGYTF
- TRBV10-3 CAISEQGPGEQYF
- TRBV6-4 CASRPGLGADTQYF
few TRBV19 CASSRMGLSNQPQHF
- TRBV7-3 CASSPGTGYPDTQYF
once TRBV6-6 CASSRTSPGELFF
- TRBV29-1 CSVGSNQPQHF
- TRBV15 CATSRDGPNEKLFF
- TRBV7-2 CASSVLGTSGADTQYF
- TRBV7-3 CASSLIPNSRTTDTQYF
- TRBV5-1 CASSTGQDTVTGELFF
- TRBV5-4 CASSSQGLGGLEQFF
- TRBV6-4 CASRPRQGNTGELFF
- TRBV5-1 CASSLRTSGSSYNEQFF
- TRBV9 CASSYDPGASYNEQFF
- TRBV27 CASSFQGSPYEQYF
- TRBV10-2 CASSDPLGFSGRNGTGELFF
- TRBV2 CASRPTGKFQNTIYF
- TRBV10-3 CATLRGGQETQYF
- TRBV27 CASSLEGWFGGGGTEAFF
- TRBV7-8 CASSLSLGTSGRGDTQYF
- TRBV5-5 CASSLDQGRETQYF
- TRBV28 CASSWTGGGDEQYF
- TRBV6-6 CASSVDRDEQYF
- TRBV11-2 CASSPQGAAHSYNEQFF
- TRBV7-6 CASSLDMYSYEQYF
once TRBV5-1 CASSSNPRVYEQYF
- TRBV28 CASRLDRRAFF